Below are 27 T cell receptor beta chains sequenced from a single sample in a study of CD8+ T cells in alopecia areata. Once RNA had been extracted, it was reverse transcribed into cDNA to act as the sequencing template. The assay was immunoSEQ multiplex PCR, and TCRdb's table has in-frame clones only and misses some. The table has about 280,000 clones, roughly 64% seen once. Treatment noted: oral pan-JAK inhibitor, 5-10 mg twice daily. The starting material was CD4+ T cells sorted from blood, obtained at week 24, from a patient treated with tofacitinib. These receptor sequences come from a human donor with alopecia areata.

This clone was counted only a few times. The chain is built from TRBV15 and TRBJ2-3; D not certain. CDR3 length: 12 residues. Germline-derived CDR1 and CDR2 are LNHNV and YYDKDF (reference sequence). Trimming removed 2 bases at V and 5 bases at J, with 5 bases between. CDR3 residues: CATSRLRDTQYF. For the CDR3, the DNA is TGTGCCACCAGCAGACTTAGAGATACGCAGTATTTT.

V and J are TRBV28 and TRBJ2-7, with D tentatively TRBD1 or TRBD2 (5 bases each). Deletions cut 3 bases from V and 3 bases from J, with 12 bases between. There are 14 residues in the CDR3. Germline CDR1 reads MDHEN; CDR2 reads SYDVKM. DNA for the CDR3: TGTGCCAGCAGTTTCGGTGGGGGATTCTACGAGCAGTACTTC. Translation gives CASSFGGGFYEQYF.

The sample holds a few counts of this clone. This sequence joins TRBV29-1 and TRBJ2-3, with a possible D match to TRBD2 (6 bases). V lost 3 bases and J 2 bases, leaving 9 bases between the germline ends. The CDR3 extends over 13 amino acids. CDR1 and CDR2 (germline): SQVTM, ANQGSEA. In DNA form, the CDR3 reads TGCAGCGTTGATCGGACTAACACAGATACGCAGTATTTT. It yields the protein CSVDRTNTDTQYF.

The V gene is TRBV5-1, the J gene TRBJ2-1; 8 positions match TRBD1. CDR3 length: 20 residues. Trimming cost V 0 bases and J 1 base; bases outside gene matches: 15. The germline gives CDR1 SGHRS, CDR2 YFSETQ. CDR3 nucleotides: TGCGCCAGCAGCTTGGCCGGGCAGGGGGCCCGCCAGGGATCCTACAATGAGCAGTTCTTC. Translated, it gives CASSLAGQGARQGSYNEQFF.

This chain links TRBV6-1 with TRBJ1-5, with D uncertain. CDR3 size: 13 residues. Trimming took off 6 bases at V and 4 bases at J, with 10 bases between the two ends. Germline V gene data show CDR1 as MNHNS and CDR2 as SASEGT. The CDR3 region is CASSGQKNQPQHF. The CDR3 DNA is TGTGCCAGCAGCGGGCAGAAAAATCAGCCCCAGCATTTT.

The V gene is TRBV7-2, the J gene TRBJ2-5, with D maybe TRBD2 (5 bases). The CDR3 length is 13 residues. In germline, CDR1 is SGHTA, CDR2 FQGNSA. Trimming stripped 1 base from V and 5 bases from J, with 8 bases between. The CDR3 is CASSLVRDETQYF. In DNA form, the CDR3 reads TGTGCCAGCAGCTTAGTACGGGATGAGACCCAGTACTTC.

This chain links TRBV29-1 with TRBJ1-6; 7 bases match TRBD1. The V and J ends lost 6 bases and 0 bases, in that order; junction bases with no gene match: 8. This CDR3 region has 16 residues. Germline V lookup: CDR1 SQVTM, CDR2 ANQGSEA. The CDR3 reads CSVRLTGSSYNSPLHF. The CDR3 DNA is TGCAGCGTCCGTCTGACAGGGAGCTCCTATAATTCACCCCTCCACTTT.

The chain links TRBV29-1 to TRBJ1-1; D gene ambiguous. Per the germline V gene, CDR1 is SQVTM and CDR2 is ANQGSEA. Trimming cost V 7 bases and J 0 bases, with 6 bases left between them. The CDR3 has 11 residues. The CDR3 reads CSADMNTEAFF. The CDR3 nucleotides are TGCAGCGCTGATATGAACACTGAAGCTTTCTTT.

This chain uses TRBV29-1 with TRBJ1-2; TRBD1 aligns across 9 bases. CDR1 SQVTM and CDR2 ANQGSEA come from the germline V gene. V shed 7 bases, J shed 4 bases, and the junction held 19 bases outside the gene matches. This CDR3 contains 17 residues. The CDR3 is CSAPGDRDMNTRYGYTF. CDR3 DNA sequence: TGCAGCGCCCCTGGGGACAGGGATATGAATACTCGCTATGGCTACACCTTC.

This clone has a handful of counts. The J gene is TRBJ1-6, the V gene TRBV4-3; D is perhaps TRBD1 (5 bases). The V end was cut by 5 bases, the J end by 3 bases, with 11 bases between. The CDR3 is 15 amino acids. The germline V gene encodes CDR1 LGHNA and CDR2 YSLEER. The CDR3 bases are TGCGCCAGCAGCATCAGGGCGGACTATAATTCACCCCTCCACTTT. This translates into CASSIRADYNSPLHF.

J is TRBJ1-5 and V is TRBV18, with 7 bases identical to TRBD1. Germline CDR1 reads KGHSH; CDR2 reads LQKENI. This CDR3 region has 14 residues. The junction had 4 bases not matched to a gene; V was cut back by 6 bases and J by 2 bases. CDR3 in amino acids: CASSSGQGNQPQHF. The CDR3 nucleotides are TGTGCCAGCTCCTCAGGACAGGGCAATCAGCCCCAGCATTTT.

The chain is built from TRBV2 and TRBJ1-6; the D gene is possibly TRBD1 (5 bases). The germline gives CDR1 SNHLY, CDR2 FYNNEI. The CDR3 is 15 amino acids. The germline V and J ends were trimmed by 1 base and 4 bases, with 8 bases remaining between them. The CDR3 loop is CASSEGPGYNSPLHF. For the CDR3, the DNA is TGTGCCAGCAGTGAAGGGCCAGGGTATAATTCACCCCTCCACTTT.

The chain combines TRBV27 with TRBJ2-7; 8 bases line up with TRBD2. The CDR3 contains 12 residues. Germline V lookup: CDR1 MNHEY, CDR2 SMNVEV (reference sequence). V lost 8 bases to trimming and J lost 6 bases; unmatched junction nucleotides: 6. CDR3 nucleotide sequence: TGTGCCAGCGGAATCGGGGGGGCCGAGCAGTACTTC. Translated, it gives CASGIGGAEQYF.

The rearrangement uses TRBV19 and TRBJ2-3; TRBD2 matches at 8 bases. The CDR3 has 14 amino acids. CDR1 and CDR2 (germline): LNHDA, SQIVND (reference sequence). V was clipped by 6 bases and J by 6 bases; unmatched bases: 8. The CDR3 bases are TGTGCCAGTAGCGGACGGGGGGGCGTGGATACGCAGTATTTT. Translation: CASSGRGGVDTQYF.

The CDR3 sequence is CASSLGPGTPKQETQYF. The CDR3 DNA reads as TGTGCCAGCAGCTTAGGGCCCGGGACTCCTAAGCAAGAGACCCAGTACTTC. The chain uses TRBV7-2 and TRBJ2-5; D is perhaps TRBD2 (6 bases). Trimming shortened V by 1 base and J by 2 bases, and 17 bases separated the two germline ends. Germline-derived CDR1 and CDR2 are SGHTA and FQGNSA. CDR3 length equals 17 residues.

This clone appeared a few times. The rearrangement uses TRBV10-3 and TRBJ2-1; 7 bases match TRBD1. After removal of 3 bases from V and 2 bases from J, the junction contained 7 bases not matched to a gene. This CDR3 has 16 residues. Germline V gives CDR1 ENHRY, CDR2 SYGVKD. As DNA, the CDR3 is TGTGCCATCAGTGAAAGCGGAGACAGGGCCTACAATGAGCAGTTCTTC. It yields the protein CAISESGDRAYNEQFF.

This clone has just a few counts. Distinct nucleotide sequences in the sample also encode this CDR3. The V gene is TRBV30, the J gene TRBJ1-1, with D unresolved. Per the germline V gene, CDR1 is GTSNPN and CDR2 is SVGIG (reference sequence). V lost 0 bases to trimming and J lost 1 base, with 0 bases between them. The CDR3 length is 11 residues. For the CDR3, the DNA is TGTGCCTGGAGTGTGAACACTGAAGCTTTCTTT. It translates to CAWSVNTEAFF.

The V gene is TRBV6-5, the J gene TRBJ2-5; 9 bases are a match to TRBD1. The V gene's germline CDR1 is MNHEY and CDR2 SVGAGI. With V trimmed by 2 bases and J by 1 base, 2 bases remained unmatched. The CDR3 has 15 residues. CDR3 region: CASSYRGQGQETQYF. The DNA for the CDR3 is TGTGCCAGCAGTTACCGGGGACAGGGCCAAGAGACCCAGTACTTC.

This clone turned up a few times. V gene TRBV18 combines with J gene TRBJ2-3; D gene uncertain. The CDR3 is 16 amino acids. Trimming pared 5 bases from V and 1 base from J, leaving 16 bases between. Germline values: CDR1 KGHSH, CDR2 LQKENI. The chain's CDR3 is CASSEDLLPGTDTQYF. CDR3 sequence (DNA): TGTGCCAGCTCAGAGGACCTACTACCGGGCACAGATACGCAGTATTTT.

The chain has TRBV7-3 and TRBJ2-3; 9 bases align to TRBD2. Germline loops: CDR1 SGHTA, CDR2 FQGTGA. This CDR3 is built from 17 residues. Trimming removed 0 bases from V and 4 bases from J; junction bases left unmatched: 8. DNA of the CDR3: TGTGCCAGCAGCTTAACGGCTAGCGGGGTTTTTCCAGATACGCAGTATTTT. This translates into CASSLTASGVFPDTQYF.

The V gene is TRBV29-1, the J gene TRBJ2-1; D unclear. Trimming left V 3 bases short and J 7 bases short, with 7 bases between. The V gene's germline CDR1 is SQVTM and CDR2 ANQGSEA. CDR3 length: 11 residues. The CDR3 reads CSVESRNEQFF. The CDR3 DNA is TGCAGCGTTGAGTCCCGGAATGAGCAGTTCTTC.

The chain combines TRBV7-9 with TRBJ2-5, with D possibly TRBD2 on 6 matching bases. The V end lost 3 bases, the J end lost 0 bases, and 17 bases lay between the germline ends. CDR3 length equals 17 residues. Germline CDR1 reads SEHNR; CDR2 reads FQNEAQ (reference sequence). The CDR3, as DNA: TGTGCCAGCAGCTTCCGCTCTCACCGGGACTACCAAGAGACCCAGTACTTC. Protein product: CASSFRSHRDYQETQYF.

This clone was seen a single time. The V gene is TRBV30, the J gene TRBJ2-5; 7 positions match TRBD1. V was pared by 5 bases and J by 1 base, with 7 bases of the junction left unmatched. This CDR3 comprises 14 residues. CDR1 is GTSNPN and CDR2 is SVGIG in the germline V gene (reference sequence). CDR3 protein: CAWDTGAFQETQYF. CDR3 sequence (DNA): TGTGCCTGGGATACAGGGGCCTTCCAAGAGACCCAGTACTTC.

This clone was observed a handful of times. The gene calls are TRBV6-1 and TRBJ2-1; 7 bases map to TRBD1. The CDR3 contains 15 residues. Trimming took 3 bases from V and 2 from J; bases not matched to a gene: 4. Germline-derived CDR1 and CDR2 are MNHNS and SASEGT. This CDR3 reads CASSDIGTAYNEQFF. DNA for the CDR3: TGTGCCAGCAGTGATATAGGGACAGCCTACAATGAGCAGTTCTTC.

V and J are TRBV2 and TRBJ1-6, with D unclear. Germline CDR1 and CDR2: SNHLY and FYNNEI. V lost 4 bases to trimming and J lost 7 bases, with 14 bases between them. This CDR3 has 15 residues. The CDR3: CASSVSPEGNSPLHF. The CDR3 DNA follows: TGTGCCAGCAGTGTCTCCCCGGAAGGGAATTCACCCCTCCACTTT. The whole variable domain, remainder taken from reference TRBV2 and TRBJ1-6, is EPEVTQTPSHQVTQMGQEVILRCVPISNHLYFYWYRQILGQKVEFLVSFYNNEISEKSEIFDDQFSVERPDGSNFTLKIRSTKLEDSAMYFCASSVSPEGNSPLHFGNGTRLTVT.

This sequence joins TRBV4-1 and TRBJ1-5, with D tentatively TRBD1 (5 bases). Trimming removed 2 bases at V and 4 bases at J, with 15 bases between. Per the germline V gene, CDR1 is MGHRA and CDR2 is YSYEKL. CDR3 length: 16 amino acids. The chain's CDR3 is CASSQPVAGINQPQHF. The CDR3 DNA sequence: TGCGCCAGCAGCCAACCTGTTGCAGGGATTAATCAGCCCCAGCATTTT.

V is TRBV5-1 and J is TRBJ2-2; no firm D call. Looked up from germline, CDR1 is SGHRS and CDR2 is YFSETQ. Trimming took 4 bases from V and 7 from J, leaving 14 bases between them. This CDR3 comprises 14 residues. The CDR3 nucleotides are TGCGCCAGCAGCACCGGGCCCCCGGGCGGGGAGCTGTTTTTT. It yields the protein CASSTGPPGGELFF.